This T cell receptor (beta chain) derives from a study of beta chain features in type 1 diabetes. Germline V lookup: CDR1 SGDLS, CDR2 YYNGEE. J lost 1 base, V lost 3 bases, and 7 bases had no gene match. This CDR3 is built from 16 residues. As every portion of the isolated RNA was reverse transcribed, the sequencing read expressed TCRB transcripts. Read counts averaged around 4 million for samples of naive, central memory and regulatory T cells. Clones were sequenced by immunoSEQ multiplex PCR, and TCRdb holds only the in-frame ones, with some missing. The sample has 160,000 or so clones; about 9.1% are singletons.

This clonotype was sampled from a woman aged 18-29 years in good health. The V call is TRBV9, the J call TRBJ2-3; 8 bases agree with TRBD1. The specimen sequenced was central memory CD4+ T cells from blood. This CDR3 is CASSGWPGQGTDTQYF. The CDR3 DNA follows: TGTGCCAGCAGCGGGTGGCCGGGACAGGGCACAGATACGCAGTATTTT.